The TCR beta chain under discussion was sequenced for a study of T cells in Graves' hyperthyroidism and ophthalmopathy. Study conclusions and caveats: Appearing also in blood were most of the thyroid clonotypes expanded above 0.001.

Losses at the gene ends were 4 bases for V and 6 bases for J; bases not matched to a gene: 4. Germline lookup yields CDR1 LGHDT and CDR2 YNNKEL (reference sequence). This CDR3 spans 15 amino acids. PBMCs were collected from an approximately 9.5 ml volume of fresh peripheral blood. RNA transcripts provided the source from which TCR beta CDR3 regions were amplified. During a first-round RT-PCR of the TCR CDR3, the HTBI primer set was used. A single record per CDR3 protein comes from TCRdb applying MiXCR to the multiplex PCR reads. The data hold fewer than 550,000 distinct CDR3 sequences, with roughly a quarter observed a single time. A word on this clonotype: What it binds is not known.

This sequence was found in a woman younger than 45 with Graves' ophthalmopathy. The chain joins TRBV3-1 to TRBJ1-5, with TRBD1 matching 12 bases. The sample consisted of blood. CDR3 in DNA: TGTGCCAGCAGCCCAGCGGGACAGGGGGCTCAGCCCCAGCATTTT. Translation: CASSPAGQGAQPQHF. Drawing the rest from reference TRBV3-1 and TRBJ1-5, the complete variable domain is DTAVSQTPKYLVTQMGNDKSIKCEQNLGHDTMYWYKQDSKKFLKIMFSYNNKELIINETVPNRFSPKSPDKAHLNLHINSLELGDSAVYFCASSPAGQGAQPQHFGDGTRLSIL.